This T cell receptor (beta chain) was recorded in a study of cytomegalovirus exposure and HLA in healthy donors. Among the 90 to 150 subjects of the validation cohort, separate from the roughly 670-subject first cohort, were the donors. The CDR3 is 14 residues long. Trimming took 8 bases from V and 6 from J; bases not matched to a gene: 8. The V gene's germline CDR1 is MNHNY and CDR2 SVGAGI (reference sequence). Libraries were prepared by immunoSEQ multiplex PCR; TCRdb keeps only in-frame clonotypes and omits some of them. The sample carries about 130,000 clones, 89% recorded once. As for this clone: The antigen remains unidentified.

Study-wide findings and caveats: A few of the chains that were CMV-associated were confirmed in vitro to be specific for CMV antigens. According to reports, the classifier identified cytomegalovirus status with high specificity and sensitivity. Across donors, most TCRs were seen rarely, yet some public ones were widespread.

What was sequenced was PBMCs. The receptor was isolated from a woman aged 18 to 35 in good health and CMV-seronegative. The V call is TRBV6-6, the J call TRBJ2-2; 8 nucleotides match TRBD1. The CDR3 region is CASSLGQEAGELFF. The CDR3 DNA reads TGTGCCAGCTCCCTGGGACAGGAGGCCGGGGAGCTGTTTTTT.